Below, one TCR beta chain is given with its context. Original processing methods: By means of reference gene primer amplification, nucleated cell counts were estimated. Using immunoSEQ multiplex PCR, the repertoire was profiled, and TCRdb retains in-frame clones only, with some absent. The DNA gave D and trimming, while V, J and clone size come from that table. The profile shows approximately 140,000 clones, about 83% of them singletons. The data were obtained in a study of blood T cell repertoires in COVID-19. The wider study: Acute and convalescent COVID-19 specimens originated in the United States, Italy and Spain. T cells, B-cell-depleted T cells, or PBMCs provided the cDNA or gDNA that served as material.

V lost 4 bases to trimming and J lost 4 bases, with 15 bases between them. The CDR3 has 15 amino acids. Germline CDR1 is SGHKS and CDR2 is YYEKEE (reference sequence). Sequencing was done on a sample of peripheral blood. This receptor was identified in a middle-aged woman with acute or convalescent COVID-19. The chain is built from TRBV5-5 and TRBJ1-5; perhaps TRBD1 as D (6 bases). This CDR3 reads CASSPQGSRNQPQHF. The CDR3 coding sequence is TGTGCCAGCAGCCCACAGGGAAGTCGGAATCAGCCCCAGCATTTT.